The 29 T cell receptor beta chains below all came from one sample that was sequenced in a study of tissue T cells after allogeneic stem cell transplantation. Profiling relied on immunoSEQ multiplex PCR, and the TCRdb table lists in-frame clones only, not all of them. The repertoire holds about 48,000 clones, with around 70% as singletons. Sequenced sample: sorted cells pooled from one or two spleens. Receptors were obtained from a pool of C57BL/6 mice in good health.

Of note for this clone: Genes and germline are mouse. Read data end 1 residue before the CDR3 end; the end is taken from the germline J gene. The rearrangement uses TRBV20 and TRBJ2-5, with no clear D. V lost 1 base and J 0 bases, leaving 8 bases between the germline ends. Germline CDR1 is GFQATS and CDR2 is STVNSAI. The CDR3 extends over 14 amino acids. The DNA read from the CDR3 is TGTGGTGCTAGGGTCGGGAGGAACCAAGACACCCAGTAC. It encodes CGARVGRNQDTQY. The entire CDR3 protein is CGARVGRNQDTQYF.

Concerning this clone itself: Each gene name is a mouse one. The read ends 1 residue before the CDR3 terminus; that terminus is restored from the germline J gene. The rearrangement uses TRBV29 and TRBJ1-1; maybe TRBD1 (6 bases). V was pared by 3 bases and J by 0 bases, with 8 bases between. The CDR3 consists of 14 residues. Germline CDR1 and CDR2: MSHET and SYDVDS. Here the CDR3 reads CASSFGQTNTEVFF. CDR3 DNA (partial): TGTGCTAGCAGTTTCGGACAGACAAACACAGAAGTCTTC. The full variable domain, in which reference TRBV29 and TRBJ1-1 provide the parts outside the CDR3, is DMKVTQMPRYLIKRMGENVLLECGQDMSHETMYWYRQDPGLGLQLIYISYDVDSNSEGDIPKGYRVSRKKREHFSLILDSAKTNQTSVYFCASSFGQTNTEVFFGKGTRLTVV.

For this clone: Mouse names are used for the genes. The read gets to within 1 residue of the CDR3 end, and the germline J gene fills in the rest. Additional DNA sequences in this sample encode the identical CDR3. The rearrangement joins TRBV20 to TRBJ2-7; the match to TRBD1 covers 7 bases. The CDR3 length is 12 residues. Germline V gene lookup returns CDR1 GFQATS and CDR2 STVNSAI. After removal of 1 base from V and 3 bases from J, the junction contained 0 bases not matched to a gene. CDR3 protein: CGARGQGYEQYF. CDR3 DNA, as far as it was read: TGTGGTGCTAGGGGACAGGGCTATGAACAGTAC.

Comment on this clone: The genes are named according to mouse. The CDR3 end lies 1 residue beyond the end of the read and is filled in from the germline J gene. The V gene is TRBV17, the J gene TRBJ2-5; 7 bases match TRBD2. Per germline, CDR1 MNHDT and CDR2 YYDKIL. V dropped 0 bases and J dropped 2; count of bases not matched to a gene: 2. The CDR3 length is 15 residues. The CDR3 loop reads CASSRDRGGQDTQYF. Incomplete CDR3 DNA: TGTGCTAGCAGTAGAGATCGGGGGGGCCAAGACACCCAGTAC.

Concerning this clone itself: Gene names and germline match the mouse. The CDR3 goes on 1 residue after the read ends, and that part is filled in from the germline J gene. The V call is TRBV31, the J call TRBJ2-7; 8 nucleotides match TRBD2. Germline lookup yields CDR1 GKSSPN and CDR2 SITVG. This CDR3 has 13 amino acids. J lost 3 bases, V lost 1 base, and 2 bases had no gene match. CDR3 bases read: TGTGCCTGGAGTCCGGGACTGGACTATGAACAGTAC. Its protein is CAWSPGLDYEQY. The whole CDR3 protein reads CAWSPGLDYEQYF.

The sample holds one count of this clone. Gene and germline names: mouse. Coverage ceases 1 residue before the CDR3 finishes, and the germline J gene fills in the end. This chain connects TRBV29 to TRBJ2-2, with D perhaps TRBD1 (6 bases). V was trimmed by 5 bases and J by 4 bases, leaving 17 bases between them. The CDR3 is 16 amino acids. Germline V gene sequence: CDR1 MSHET, CDR2 SYDVDS. CDR3 DNA, as far as it was read: TGTGCTAGCAGTCCCCGTCCCAGGGGCGGCACCGGGCAGCTCTAC. This gives the protein CASSPRPRGGTGQLY. The complete CDR3 protein is CASSPRPRGGTGQLYF.

In the case of this clone: Mouse germline and gene names are used. The CDR3 end lies 1 residue beyond the end of the read and is filled in from the germline J gene. The V and J genes are TRBV13-2 and TRBJ1-4; no clear D gene. With 1 base removed from V and 5 bases from J, the gap between germline ends came to 6 bases. CDR3 length: 13 residues. Germline assignment: CDR1 NNHNN and CDR2 SYGAGS (reference sequence). The sequenced part of the CDR3 DNA is TGTGCCAGCGGTGATCTCCTGAACGAAAGATTATTT. This sequence encodes CASGDLLNERLF. The full-length CDR3 reads as CASGDLLNERLFF.

In the case of this clone: These gene names are mouse names. Coverage ceases 1 residue before the CDR3 finishes, and the germline J gene fills in the end. This rearrangement joins TRBV13-2 to TRBJ2-7; 11 positions agree with TRBD2. The CDR3 contains 16 residues. V gave up 0 bases and J gave up 2 bases; unmatched junction bases: 4. The germline V gene encodes CDR1 NNHNN and CDR2 SYGAGS (reference sequence). The CDR3 DNA, read in part, is TGTGCCAGCGGTGATGAAGGGACTGGGGGTGCCTATGAACAGTAC. Translating it yields CASGDEGTGGAYEQY. The full CDR3 reads CASGDEGTGGAYEQYF.

For this clone: Each gene name is a mouse one. Sequencing ends 1 residue short of the CDR3 end; the germline J gene provides the rest. Other DNA sequences of this sample code for an identical CDR3. The chain is built from TRBV13-1 and TRBJ2-7; D gene uncertain. V lost 1 base, J lost 4 bases, and 3 bases lay in between. Germline CDR1 reads NSHNY; CDR2 reads SYGAGN. The CDR3 runs 11 residues. The CDR3 sequence: CASSDSYEQYF. The part of the CDR3 DNA that was read is TGTGCCAGCAGTGATTCTTATGAACAGTAC.

In its sample, this clone was seen once. Mouse names are used for the genes. The CDR3 end lies 1 residue beyond the end of the read and is filled in from the germline J gene. The gene calls are TRBV15 and TRBJ2-3, with D possibly being TRBD1 (5 bases). Germline CDR1 and CDR2: SGHND and FRSKSL. This CDR3 region has 14 residues. The ends were cut back, 4 bases at V and 0 bases at J, with 8 bases in the middle. Here the CDR3 reads CASSSTASAETLYF. The part of the CDR3 DNA that was read is TGTGCCAGCAGTTCGACAGCTAGTGCAGAAACGCTGTAT. The full variable domain, completed using reference TRBV15 and TRBJ2-3, is DAGVTQTPRHEVAEKGQTIILKCEPVSGHNDLFWYRQTKIQGLELLSYFRSKSLMEDGGAFKDRFKAEMLNSSFSTLKIQPTEPKDSAVYLCASSSTASAETLYFGSGTRLTVL.

Turning to this clone: These gene names are mouse names. The sequence runs out 1 residue before the end of the CDR3; the remainder is reconstructed from the germline J gene. The chain has TRBV26 and TRBJ1-1, with D tentatively TRBD1 (6 bases). Germline V gene lookup returns CDR1 KGHPV and CDR2 FQNQEV (reference sequence). The CDR3 extends over 13 amino acids. Trimming took off 3 bases at V and 5 bases at J, with 10 bases between the two ends. The part of the CDR3 DNA that was read is TGTGCCAGCAGTCTCCAGGGGTGGACAGAAGTCTTC. It is translated as CASSLQGWTEVF. The whole CDR3 protein reads CASSLQGWTEVFF.

This clone was observed a handful of times. Germline and genes: mouse. The CDR3 goes on 1 residue after the read ends, and that part is filled in from the germline J gene. V and J are TRBV12-2 and TRBJ1-2; D not certain. Looked up from germline, CDR1 is SGHLS and CDR2 is HYDKME. V was shortened by 0 bases and J by 2 bases, with 3 bases between the two germline ends. The CDR3 consists of 12 residues. The part of the CDR3 DNA that was read is TGTGCCAGCTCTCTCGACAACTCCGACTACACC. Residues: CASSLDNSDYT. In full, the CDR3 is CASSLDNSDYTF.

A remark on this clone: Genes and germline come from the mouse. The missing CDR3 end, 1 residue past where the read stops, is filled in from the germline J gene. The chain is built from TRBV13-2 and TRBJ2-4; possibly TRBD1 for D (5 bases). CDR3 length equals 12 residues. CDR1 is NNHNN, CDR2 SYGAGS, per germline (reference sequence). V lost 0 bases and J 6 bases, leaving 5 bases between the germline ends. CDR3 DNA (partial): TGTGCCAGCGGTGATGCAGGGAACACCTTGTAC. Protein: CASGDAGNTLY. The entire CDR3 sequence reads CASGDAGNTLYF.

Notes on this clone: Genes here carry mouse names. The CDR3 end is not reached by the read, which stops 1 residue before it; the germline J gene fills it in. V and J are TRBV13-2 and TRBJ1-3, with a weak D call TRBD1 (5 bases). V gave up 0 bases and J gave up 2 bases, with 9 bases separating them. The germline CDR1 and CDR2 sequences are NNHNN and SYGAGS (reference sequence). The CDR3 is 15 amino acids. The CDR3 DNA, read in part, is TGTGCCAGCGGTGATGTGGGCAGGGCTGGAAATACGCTCTAT. Protein: CASGDVGRAGNTLY. The CDR3 reads in full as CASGDVGRAGNTLYF.

As regards this clone: Gene names refer to mouse genes. The read ends 1 residue before the CDR3 terminus; that terminus is restored from the germline J gene. The V call is TRBV13-1, the J call TRBJ2-4, with 8 bases aligning to TRBD2. The CDR3 spans 15 residues. Germline values: CDR1 NSHNY, CDR2 SYGAGN. The V segment lost 1 base and the J segment 3 bases; nucleotides outside the gene matches: 4. Partial CDR3 DNA: TGTGCCAGCAGTGATCGTCTGGGGGGCCAAAACACCTTGTAC. It codes for CASSDRLGGQNTLY. The entire CDR3 reads CASSDRLGGQNTLYF.

A remark on this clone: These gene names are mouse names. The CDR3 extends 1 residue past the end of the read, so its final part is completed from the germline J gene. The V call is TRBV5, the J call TRBJ1-2; 8 bases fit TRBD1. Trimming cost V 2 bases and J 0 bases; bases outside gene matches: 2. CDR1 LGHNA and CDR2 YNLKQL come from the germline V gene (reference sequence). The CDR3 covers 15 residues. Incomplete CDR3 DNA: TGTGCCAGCAGCCAAAACAGGGGGGCAAACTCCGACTACACC. Its protein product is CASSQNRGANSDYT. The full CDR3 reads CASSQNRGANSDYTF.

Of note for this clone: Gene and germline names: mouse. The CDR3 goes on 1 residue after the read ends, and that part is filled in from the germline J gene. The gene calls are TRBV12-2 and TRBJ2-3, with 8 nucleotides matching TRBD2. This CDR3 has 15 residues. Germline V gene lookup returns CDR1 SGHLS and CDR2 HYDKME. Trimming at V came to 2 bases and at J to 0 bases, leaving 3 bases not matched to a gene. CDR3 DNA, as far as it was read: TGTGCCAGCTCTCCCTCTGGGGGGAGTGCAGAAACGCTGTAT. It encodes CASSPSGGSAETLY. The whole CDR3 protein is CASSPSGGSAETLYF.

Only one count was recorded for this clone. Gene names refer to mouse genes. The read halts 1 residue ahead of the CDR3 end, with the missing end drawn from the germline J gene. The chain uses TRBV23 and TRBJ1-3; the table gives TRBD1 as D, unverified against the DNA. Germline lookup yields CDR1 KGHTA and CDR2 FQNQQP. This CDR3 is built from 15 residues. The CDR3: CSSSRDRSSGNTLYF. CDR3 DNA, as far as it was read: TGCTCCAGCAGCAGGGACAGGTCTTCTGGAAATACGCTCTAT.

With respect to this clone: The genes and germline here are from mouse. With the read ending 1 residue before the CDR3 end, the germline J gene is used to fill in that end. The rearrangement uses TRBV16 and TRBJ2-5; 14 positions match TRBD2. CDR1 and CDR2 (germline): SGHSA, FRNQAP. This CDR3 is 16 amino acids long. V gave up 5 bases and J gave up 6 bases; unmatched junction bases: 7. CDR3 sequence reads: CASSPGTGGARDTQYF. CDR3 bases read: TGTGCAAGCAGCCCGGGGACTGGGGGGGCGCGGGACACCCAGTAC.

Regarding this clone: Any gene name here is a mouse gene name. The observed sequence ends 1 residue before the CDR3 terminus, with the missing tail filled in from the germline J gene. The chain combines TRBV13-3 with TRBJ2-4; TRBD2 agrees at 12 bases. J was trimmed by 0 bases and V by 2 bases; bases with no gene match: 7. CDR1 is NNHDY and CDR2 is SYVADS in the germline V gene. The CDR3 consists of 18 residues. CDR3 residues: CASSEGDWGGPSQNTLYF. The CDR3 bases that were read are TGTGCCAGCAGTGAGGGAGACTGGGGGGGCCCTAGTCAAAACACCTTGTAC.

This clone came up a few times. Mouse gene names apply. Read coverage stops 1 residue before the CDR3 terminus; the germline J gene supplies the remainder. The gene calls are TRBV1 and TRBJ1-4, with TRBD1 as a possible D gene (6 bases). The CDR3 is 15 amino acids. Trimming removed 1 base from V and 6 bases from J, with 12 bases in between. Germline V lookup: CDR1 NSQYPW, CDR2 LRSPGD (reference sequence). Here the CDR3 reads CTCSAGGRGDERLFF. The CDR3 bases that were read are TGCACCTGCAGTGCAGGGGGCAGGGGAGACGAAAGATTATTT.

With respect to this clone: Genes and germline are mouse. The observed sequence ends 1 residue before the CDR3 terminus, with the missing tail filled in from the germline J gene. The V gene is TRBV20, the J gene TRBJ2-7, with 8 bases matching TRBD2. The V gene end was trimmed by 1 base and the J gene end by 5 bases; junction bases not matched to a gene: 1. The CDR3 sequence is 12 residues long. CDR1 and CDR2 (germline): GFQATS, STVNSAI. Here the CDR3 reads CGARADWDEQYF. The CDR3 bases that were read are TGTGGTGCTAGGGCGGACTGGGATGAACAGTAC.

A word on this clone: Gene names denote mouse genes. The CDR3 end is not reached by the read, which stops 1 residue before it; the germline J gene fills it in. This sequence joins TRBV13-2 and TRBJ1-6; perhaps TRBD1 as D (6 bases). TRBJ1-6 is classed as an ORF, of uncertain function. Germline-derived CDR1 and CDR2 are NNHNN and SYGAGS (reference sequence). V dropped 3 bases and J dropped 4 bases, with 11 bases sitting between them. The CDR3 has 15 amino acids. The sequenced part of the CDR3 DNA is TGTGCCAGCGGTGCCCGGGACAAATATAATTCGCCCCTCTAC. Translating it yields CASGARDKYNSPLY. The whole CDR3 sequence is CASGARDKYNSPLYF.

On this clone: The genes are named according to mouse. The CDR3 sequence: CASSAPGGNTLYF. The sequenced CDR3 bases are TGTGCCAGCAGTGCCCCAGGAGGGAATACGCTCTAT. The J gene is TRBJ1-3, the V gene TRBV13-1; no clear D. The read ends 1 residue before the CDR3 terminus; that terminus is restored from the germline J gene. The germline gives CDR1 NSHNY, CDR2 SYGAGN. The CDR3 is 13 amino acids. V dropped 3 bases and J dropped 7 bases, with 11 bases sitting between them.

Notes on this clone: Genes and germline come from the mouse. The CDR3 end lies 1 residue beyond the end of the read and is filled in from the germline J gene. Other DNA variants within this sample encode the same CDR3. This sequence joins TRBV4 and TRBJ1-1; no reliable D call. V was clipped by 3 bases and J by 7 bases, with 6 bases between them. Germline V gene data show CDR1 as LGHDT and CDR2 as YNNKQL (reference sequence). CDR3 length: 11 amino acids. This chain's CDR3 is CASSYGREVFF. Incomplete CDR3 DNA: TGTGCCAGCAGCTACGGGCGAGAAGTCTTC.

Turning to this clone: The gene names given are mouse names. The read terminates 1 residue before the CDR3 end, so the remaining end is supplied by the germline J gene. The chain employs TRBV1 and TRBJ2-2; 11 bases fit TRBD1. Germline values: CDR1 NSQYPW, CDR2 LRSPGD (reference sequence). This CDR3 is 16 amino acids long. After removal of 1 base from V and 4 bases from J, the junction contained 2 bases not matched to a gene. The CDR3 reads CTCSAGTGGGTGQLYF. The covered CDR3 bases are TGCACCTGCAGTGCAGGGACAGGGGGCGGCACCGGGCAGCTCTAC.

About this clone itself: Mouse germline and gene names are used. The read is 1 residue too short to cover the CDR3 end, so that end is filled in from the germline J gene. This chain uses TRBV1 with TRBJ2-4; D remains ambiguous. V shed 4 bases and J shed 0 bases, with 5 bases lying between them. From germline, CDR1 is NSQYPW and CDR2 LRSPGD (reference sequence). CDR3 length: 13 amino acids. This chain's CDR3 is CTCSEGSQNTLYF. Partial CDR3 DNA: TGCACCTGCAGTGAGGGTAGTCAAAACACCTTGTAC.

Worth noting for this clone: The genes and germline here are from mouse. Coverage ceases 1 residue before the CDR3 finishes, and the germline J gene fills in the end. This chain links TRBV17 with TRBJ1-1, with 9 bases identical to TRBD1. The trim removed 1 base at V and 1 base at J, leaving 1 base unmatched. Germline values: CDR1 MNHDT, CDR2 YYDKIL. The CDR3 is 15 residues long. The part of the CDR3 DNA that was read is TGTGCTAGCAGTAGAGGACAGGGGGGAAACACAGAAGTCTTC. Translating it yields CASSRGQGGNTEVF. The CDR3 in its entirety is CASSRGQGGNTEVFF.

About this clone: Gene labels here are mouse ones. CDR3 DNA (partial): TGTGCCAGCGGACCCCCCGGGACAGGGGATGCTGAGCAGTTC. Translation gives CASGPPGTGDAEQF. The entire CDR3 sequence reads CASGPPGTGDAEQFF. The rearrangement joins TRBV13-2 to TRBJ2-1; 10 bases align to TRBD1. Sequencing ends 1 residue short of the CDR3 end; the germline J gene provides the rest. After removal of 5 bases from V and 5 bases from J, the junction contained 7 bases not matched to a gene. The CDR3 length is 15 residues. Per germline, CDR1 NNHNN and CDR2 SYGAGS (reference sequence).